The source of this T cell receptor (beta chain) is a study of cytomegalovirus exposure and HLA in healthy donors. Both 60 Vbeta primers and 13 Jbeta primers went into the PCR. Measured with immunoSEQ multiplex PCR; TCRdb has only the in-frame clones, and not every one. There are 150,000 or so clones in the sample; about four fifths occur only once, and less than 3.5% lies in the top ten. Study-wide results and caveats: One variant, a missense change in DCLRE1C, was linked in a later analysis to TCR beta V- and J-gene trimming. Researchers catalogued 150 or so TCR beta chains as cytomegalovirus-associated. HLA alleles were associated with fewer than 20,000 TCR beta sequences in a later analysis at 0.05 false discovery rate. For presence/absence analyses, sequencing depth was assumed to be roughly uniform across donors.

Regarding this clone: Its antigen is unknown.

The V and J ends lost 0 bases and 1 base, in that order; junction bases with no gene match: 3. In germline, CDR1 is MNHNS, CDR2 SASEGT. CDR3 length: 17 amino acids. Sequenced: PBMCs. The source is a man younger than 35 in good health and CMV-seronegative. The genes are TRBV6-1 and TRBJ1-5, with 10 bases fitting TRBD1. The CDR3 region has the DNA TGTGCCAGCAGTGAAGCGAGGGACAGGGGAAGCAATCAGCCCCAGCATTTT. Its translation: CASSEARDRGSNQPQHF.